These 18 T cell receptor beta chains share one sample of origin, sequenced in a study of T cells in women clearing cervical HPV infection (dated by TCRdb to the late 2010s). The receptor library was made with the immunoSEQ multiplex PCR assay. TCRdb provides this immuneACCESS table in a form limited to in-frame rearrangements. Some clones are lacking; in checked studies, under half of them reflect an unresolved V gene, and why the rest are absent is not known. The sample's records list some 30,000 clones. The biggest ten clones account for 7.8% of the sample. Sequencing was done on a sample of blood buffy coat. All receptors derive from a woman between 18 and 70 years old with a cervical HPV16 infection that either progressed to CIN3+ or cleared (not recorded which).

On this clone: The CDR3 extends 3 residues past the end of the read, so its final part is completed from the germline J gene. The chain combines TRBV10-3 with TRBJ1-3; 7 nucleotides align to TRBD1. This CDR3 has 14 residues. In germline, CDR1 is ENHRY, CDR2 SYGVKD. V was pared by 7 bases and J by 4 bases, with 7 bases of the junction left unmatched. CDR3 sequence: CAITDRVGGNTIYF. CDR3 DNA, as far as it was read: TGTGCCATCACCGACAGGGTTGGGGGAAACACC.

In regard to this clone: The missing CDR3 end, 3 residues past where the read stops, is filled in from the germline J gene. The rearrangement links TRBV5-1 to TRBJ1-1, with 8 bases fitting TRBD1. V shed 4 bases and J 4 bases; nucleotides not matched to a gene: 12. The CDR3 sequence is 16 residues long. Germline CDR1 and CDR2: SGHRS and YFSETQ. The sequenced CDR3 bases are TGCGCCAGCAGCGCGGACAGGGCCCGGGTTGGCACTGAA. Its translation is CASSADRARVGTE. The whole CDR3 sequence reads CASSADRARVGTEAFF.

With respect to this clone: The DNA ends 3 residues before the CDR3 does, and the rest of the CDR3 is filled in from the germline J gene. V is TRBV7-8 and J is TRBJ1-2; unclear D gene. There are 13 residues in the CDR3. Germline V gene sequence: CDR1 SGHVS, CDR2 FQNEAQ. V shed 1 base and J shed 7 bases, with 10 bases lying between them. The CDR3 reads CASSLGGSSGYTF. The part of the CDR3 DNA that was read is TGTGCCAGCAGCTTAGGTGGATCTAGTGGC.

CDR3 bases read: TGTGCCTGGAGTTCGGGACAGGTATATCAGCCC. As protein: CAWSSGQVYQP. The entire CDR3 protein is CAWSSGQVYQPQHF. This chain joins TRBV30 and TRBJ1-5, with TRBD1 matching over 8 bases. The read terminates 3 residues ahead of where the CDR3 ends, so the germline J gene completes it. Looked up from germline, CDR1 is GTSNPN and CDR2 is SVGIG (reference sequence). CDR3 length equals 14 residues. Trimming at V came to 2 bases and at J to 5 bases, leaving 5 bases not matched to a gene.

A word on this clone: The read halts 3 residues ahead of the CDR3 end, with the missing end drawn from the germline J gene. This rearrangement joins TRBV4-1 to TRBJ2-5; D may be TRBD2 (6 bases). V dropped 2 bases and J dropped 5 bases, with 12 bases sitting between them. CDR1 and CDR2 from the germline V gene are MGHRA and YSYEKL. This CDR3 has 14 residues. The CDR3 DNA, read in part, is TGCGCCAGCAGCCAAACTACGGGGGAGGAGACC. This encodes CASSQTTGEET. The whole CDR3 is CASSQTTGEETQYF.

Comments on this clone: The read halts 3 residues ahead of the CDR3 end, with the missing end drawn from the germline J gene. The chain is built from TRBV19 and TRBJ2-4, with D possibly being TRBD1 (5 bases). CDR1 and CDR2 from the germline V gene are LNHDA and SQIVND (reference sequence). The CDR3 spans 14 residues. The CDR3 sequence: CASQGSISNQPQYF. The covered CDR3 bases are TGTGCCAGCCAGGGATCCATAAGCAATCAGCCT.

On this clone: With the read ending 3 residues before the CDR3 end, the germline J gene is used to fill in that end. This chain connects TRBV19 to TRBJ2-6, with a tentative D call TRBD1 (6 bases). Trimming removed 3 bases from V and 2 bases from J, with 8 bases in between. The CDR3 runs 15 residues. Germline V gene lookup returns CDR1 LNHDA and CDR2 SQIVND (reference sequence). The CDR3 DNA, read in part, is TGTGCCAGTAGTATCAGGGGAACTGGGGCCAACGTC. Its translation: CASSIRGTGANV. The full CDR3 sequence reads CASSIRGTGANVLTF.

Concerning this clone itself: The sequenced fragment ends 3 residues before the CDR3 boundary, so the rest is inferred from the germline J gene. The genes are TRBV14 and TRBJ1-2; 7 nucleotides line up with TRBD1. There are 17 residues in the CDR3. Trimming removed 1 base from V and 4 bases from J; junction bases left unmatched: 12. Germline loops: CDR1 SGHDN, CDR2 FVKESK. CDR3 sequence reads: CASSQAKKGAFTYGYTF. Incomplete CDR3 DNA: TGTGCCAGCAGCCAAGCCAAAAAGGGGGCTTTTACCTATGGC.

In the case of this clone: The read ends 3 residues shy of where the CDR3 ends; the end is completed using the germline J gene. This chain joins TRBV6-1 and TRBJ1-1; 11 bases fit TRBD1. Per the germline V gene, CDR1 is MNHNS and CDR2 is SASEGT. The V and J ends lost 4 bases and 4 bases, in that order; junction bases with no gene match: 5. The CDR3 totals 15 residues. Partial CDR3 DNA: TGTGCCAGCAGTGGTTTAGGGACAGGGGGCACTGAA. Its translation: CASSGLGTGGTE. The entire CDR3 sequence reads CASSGLGTGGTEAFF.

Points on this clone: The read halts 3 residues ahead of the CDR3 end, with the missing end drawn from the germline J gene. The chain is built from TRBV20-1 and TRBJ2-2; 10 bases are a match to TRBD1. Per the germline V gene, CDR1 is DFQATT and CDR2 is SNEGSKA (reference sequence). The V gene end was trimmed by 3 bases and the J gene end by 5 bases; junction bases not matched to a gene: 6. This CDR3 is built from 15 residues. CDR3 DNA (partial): TGCAGTGCTAGCGCCGGGACAGGGGAAACCGGGGAG. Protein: CSASAGTGETGE. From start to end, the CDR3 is CSASAGTGETGELFF.

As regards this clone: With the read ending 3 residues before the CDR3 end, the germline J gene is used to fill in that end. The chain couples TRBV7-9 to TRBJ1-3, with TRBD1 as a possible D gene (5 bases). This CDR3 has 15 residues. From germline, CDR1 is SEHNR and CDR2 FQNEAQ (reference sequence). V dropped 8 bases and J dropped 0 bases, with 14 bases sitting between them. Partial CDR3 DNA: TGTGCCAGCGACGAAGGGGAAAGCTCTGGAAACACC. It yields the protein CASDEGESSGNT. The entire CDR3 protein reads CASDEGESSGNTIYF.

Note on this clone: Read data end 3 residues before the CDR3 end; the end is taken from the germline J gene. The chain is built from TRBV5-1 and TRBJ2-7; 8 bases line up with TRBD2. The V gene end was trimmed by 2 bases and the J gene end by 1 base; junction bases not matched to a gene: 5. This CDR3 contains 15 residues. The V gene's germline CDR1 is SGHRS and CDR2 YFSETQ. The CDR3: CASSFLAGDSYEQYF. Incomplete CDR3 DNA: TGCGCCAGCAGCTTCCTAGCGGGTGATTCCTACGAG.

Incomplete CDR3 DNA: TGCAGTGCACCCGTAGAGGGGGCTTTGAAGACC. Its translation: CSAPVEGALKT. The CDR3, in full, reads CSAPVEGALKTQYF. The chain carries TRBV20-1 and TRBJ2-5; 7 nucleotides agree with TRBD1. Sequencing ends 3 residues short of the CDR3 end; the germline J gene provides the rest. With V trimmed by 6 bases and J by 6 bases, 13 bases remained unmatched. Per the germline V gene, CDR1 is DFQATT and CDR2 is SNEGSKA (reference sequence). The CDR3 consists of 14 residues.

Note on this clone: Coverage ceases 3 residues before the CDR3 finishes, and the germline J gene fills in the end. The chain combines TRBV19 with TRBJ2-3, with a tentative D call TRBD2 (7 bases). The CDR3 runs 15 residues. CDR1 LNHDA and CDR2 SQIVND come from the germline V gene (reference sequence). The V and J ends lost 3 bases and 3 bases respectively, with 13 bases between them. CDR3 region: CASSIAQGLTDTQYF. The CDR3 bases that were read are TGTGCCAGTAGTATTGCACAGGGACTAACAGATACG.

The CDR3 DNA, read in part, is TGTGCCAGCAGTGCCATAGGACAGGCAAATTCACCC. This translates into CASSAIGQANSP. The entire CDR3 protein is CASSAIGQANSPLHF. The chain links TRBV2 to TRBJ1-6, with 7 bases lining up with TRBD1. The read stops 3 residues short of the end of the CDR3; the missing end is completed from the germline J gene. The CDR3 length is 15 residues. Germline V CDR1 and CDR2: SNHLY, FYNNEI. Unmatched junction bases numbered 7, after V lost 4 bases and J lost 7 bases.

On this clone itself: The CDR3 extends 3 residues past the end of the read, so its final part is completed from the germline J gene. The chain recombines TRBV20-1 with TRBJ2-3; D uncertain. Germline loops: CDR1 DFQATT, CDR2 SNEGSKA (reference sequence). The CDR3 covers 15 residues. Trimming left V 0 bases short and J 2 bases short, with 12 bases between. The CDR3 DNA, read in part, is TGCAGTGCTAGAGATTTCGACACATACACAGATACG. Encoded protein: CSARDFDTYTDT. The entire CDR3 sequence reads CSARDFDTYTDTQYF.

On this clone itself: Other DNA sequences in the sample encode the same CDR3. CDR3 sequence: CASSIGGVGNTIYF. CDR3 DNA, as far as it was read: TGTGCCAGTAGTATTGGCGGTGTCGGAAACACC. The chain has TRBV19 and TRBJ1-3; D unclear. Read coverage stops 3 residues before the CDR3 terminus; the germline J gene supplies the remainder. The length of the CDR3 is 14 residues. Trimming cost V 3 bases and J 4 bases, with 10 bases left between them. CDR1 LNHDA and CDR2 SQIVND come from the germline V gene (reference sequence).

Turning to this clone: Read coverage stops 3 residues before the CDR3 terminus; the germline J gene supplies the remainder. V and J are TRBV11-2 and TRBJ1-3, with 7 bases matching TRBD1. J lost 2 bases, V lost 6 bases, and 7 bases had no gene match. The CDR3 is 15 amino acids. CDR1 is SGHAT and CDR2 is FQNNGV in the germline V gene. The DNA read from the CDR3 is TGTGCCAGCAGTTTCTCCGGGACAGCTGGAAACACC. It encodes CASSFSGTAGNT. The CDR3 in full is CASSFSGTAGNTIYF.